The 24 T cell receptor beta chains presented below share a single source sample, sequenced in a study of neurological immune-mediated disorders. Time point here: longitudinal time-point 2. MiXCR, run by TCRdb on the 5' RACE reads, gives a single entry per CDR3 protein. The table lists under 50,000 distinct CDR3 sequences, 13% of them singletons, with 4.5% to 5.5% in the top ten. The sample was PBMCs. These receptors were collected from a male donor with HTLV-1-associated myelopathy (HAM/TSP).

This clonotype showed up many times. The J gene is TRBJ2-5, the V gene TRBV5-1; the match to TRBD2 covers 8 bases. Germline lookup yields CDR1 SGHRS and CDR2 YFSETQ. This CDR3 has 15 residues. The V gene end was trimmed by 4 bases and the J gene end by 5 bases; junction bases not matched to a gene: 10. This chain's CDR3 is CASSGLSGGAETQYF. In DNA form, the CDR3 reads TGCGCCAGCAGCGGCCTGAGCGGGGGCGCCGAGACCCAGTACTTC.

This clonotype was seen ten or more times. The CDR3 region has the DNA TGTGCCAGCAGCCCCGACTCTGGTTTCGCTAACTATGGCTACACCTTC. It specifies CASSPDSGFANYGYTF. The chain recombines TRBV11-3 with TRBJ1-2; unclear D gene. The V end was cut by 5 bases, the J end by 0 bases, with 16 bases between. CDR1 and CDR2 from the germline V gene are SGHNT and YENEEA. CDR3 length: 16 residues.

This clonotype was seen more than once but under ten times. The gene calls are TRBV19 and TRBJ2-5; 7 nucleotides line up with TRBD1. There are 14 residues in the CDR3. CDR1 and CDR2 from the germline V gene are LNHDA and SQIVND (reference sequence). Trimming removed 6 bases from V and 5 bases from J; junction bases left unmatched: 9. CDR3 coding DNA: TGTGCCAGTAGGTTGGACAGGTCCTCGGAGACCCAGTACTTC. This codes for CASRLDRSSETQYF. The full variable domain, in which reference TRBV19 and TRBJ2-5 provide the parts outside the CDR3, is DGGITQSPKYLFRKEGQNVTLSCEQNLNHDAMYWYRQDPGQGLRLIYYSQIVNDFQKGDIAEGYSVSREKKESFPLTVTSAQKNPTAFYLCASRLDRSSETQYFGPGTRLLVL.

The rearrangement uses TRBV14 and TRBJ2-5, with D uncertain. This CDR3 is 20 amino acids long. CDR1 and CDR2 from the germline V gene are SGHDN and FVKESK. V was clipped by 1 base and J by 3 bases, with 27 bases between them. Written as DNA, the CDR3 is TGTGCCAGCAGCCAAGTGAACTCCTGGCCAACACAGTGGCTCAAAGAGACCCAGTACTTC. This gives the protein CASSQVNSWPTQWLKETQYF.

This clonotype was seen many times. V and J are TRBV20-1 and TRBJ1-2; TRBD1 aligns across 7 bases. The CDR3 runs 15 residues. The germline V gene has CDR1 DFQATT and CDR2 SNEGSKA (reference sequence). The ends lost 3 bases at V and 5 bases at J; junction bases unmatched: 12. The DNA of the CDR3 is TGCAGTGCTAGTGCGGTGGCAGGGGGTGGATATGGCTACACCTTC. The encoded protein is CSASAVAGGGYGYTF.

The genes are TRBV13 and TRBJ2-1; TRBD2 matches 7 bases. The CDR3 consists of 17 residues. CDR1 is PRHDT, CDR2 FYEKMQ, per germline (reference sequence). Trimming cost V 3 bases and J 3 bases; bases outside gene matches: 11. CDR3 sequence: CASSFPPGTKIYNEQFF. The CDR3 DNA reads TGTGCCAGCAGCTTCCCCCCCGGGACTAAAATCTACAATGAGCAGTTCTTC.

The rearrangement joins TRBV19 to TRBJ2-6, with D maybe TRBD1 (5 bases). The V end was cut by 5 bases, the J end by 2 bases, with 16 bases between. Germline V gene sequence: CDR1 LNHDA, CDR2 SQIVND (reference sequence). CDR3 length: 17 amino acids. DNA of the CDR3: TGTGCCAGTAGTCTACAGGCAAAATCAGCTGGGGCCAACGTCCTGACTTTC. Translating it yields CASSLQAKSAGANVLTF. The full variable domain, completed using reference TRBV19 and TRBJ2-6, is DGGITQSPKYLFRKEGQNVTLSCEQNLNHDAMYWYRQDPGQGLRLIYYSQIVNDFQKGDIAEGYSVSREKKESFPLTVTSAQKNPTAFYLCASSLQAKSAGANVLTFGAGSRLTVL.

There are many counts of this clonotype. The chain employs TRBV12-3 or TRBV12-4 and TRBJ1-1, with TRBD1 matching over 9 bases. This CDR3 spans 14 amino acids. The trim removed 4 bases at V and 3 bases at J, leaving 3 bases unmatched. The CDR3 loop is CASSSYRGHTEAFF. DNA for the CDR3: TGTGCCAGCAGTTCGTACAGGGGGCACACTGAAGCTTTCTTT.

This clonotype was seen repeatedly, ten times or more. The chain uses TRBV20-1 and TRBJ1-1; weak D call: TRBD1 (5 bases). The CDR3 sequence is 16 residues long. Germline CDR1 reads DFQATT; CDR2 reads SNEGSKA (reference sequence). Trimming took off 5 bases at V and 4 bases at J, with 23 bases between the two ends. The CDR3 protein is CSAYSPRWGSATEAFF. The CDR3 DNA sequence: TGCAGTGCTTATTCCCCCAGGTGGGGGTCCGCCACTGAAGCTTTCTTT.

This clonotype was observed at least ten times. The V call is TRBV28, the J call TRBJ1-6; D remains ambiguous. Germline CDR1 is MDHEN and CDR2 is SYDVKM. Trimming removed 7 bases at V and 3 bases at J, with 13 bases between. This CDR3 is 15 amino acids long. DNA for the CDR3: TGTGCCAGCAATCGCTTTGAGGACTATAATTCACCCCTCCACTTT. Its protein product is CASNRFEDYNSPLHF.

This clonotype is large. The gene calls are TRBV7-2 and TRBJ2-5; D gene ambiguous. V was pared by 2 bases and J by 4 bases, with 14 bases between. Germline assignment: CDR1 SGHTA and CDR2 FQGNSA. This CDR3 comprises 15 residues. The DNA of the CDR3 is TGTGCCAGCAGCTTAAAGGGCAACTTGGGAGAGACCCAGTACTTC. Translated: CASSLKGNLGETQYF.

This clonotype was picked up a small number of times. The chain has TRBV19 and TRBJ2-1; 7 bases map to TRBD1. The germline V gene has CDR1 LNHDA and CDR2 SQIVND (reference sequence). This CDR3 has 14 amino acids. Trimming cost V 1 base and J 10 bases; bases outside gene matches: 7. The DNA for the CDR3 is TGTGCCAGTAGTATAGGACAGGGTGTTGGGGAGCAGTTCTTC. It yields the protein CASSIGQGVGEQFF.

The gene calls are TRBV5-1 and TRBJ2-1; D remains ambiguous. Trimming took 0 bases from V and 2 from J, leaving 15 bases between them. Germline V gives CDR1 SGHRS, CDR2 YFSETQ. The CDR3 runs 17 residues. CDR3 amino acids: CASSLVGTTPTYNEQFF. CDR3 coding DNA: TGCGCCAGCAGCTTGGTGGGTACAACTCCGACCTACAATGAGCAGTTCTTC.

This clonotype was recorded at least ten times. CDR3 sequence: CASSEEEGAGTEAFF. The CDR3 coding sequence is TGTGCCAGCAGTGAAGAGGAGGGGGCGGGCACTGAAGCTTTCTTT. The genes are TRBV6-1 and TRBJ1-1; 7 bases line up with TRBD1. The V gene end was trimmed by 1 base and the J gene end by 4 bases; junction bases not matched to a gene: 6. Germline assignment: CDR1 MNHNS and CDR2 SASEGT. The CDR3 is 15 residues long.

This clonotype was seen repeatedly, ten times or more. This chain uses TRBV20-1 with TRBJ1-2; D might be TRBD1 (5 bases). The CDR3 extends over 13 amino acids. The V gene's germline CDR1 is DFQATT and CDR2 SNEGSKA (reference sequence). Trimming shortened V by 3 bases and J by 0 bases, and 8 bases separated the two germline ends. The CDR3 DNA follows: TGCAGTGCTAGGGGACTCTCTAACTATGGCTACACCTTC. Its protein product is CSARGLSNYGYTF.

This clonotype was observed many times. The J gene is TRBJ1-1, the V gene TRBV5-1; 9 bases map to TRBD1. The junction had 7 bases not matched to a gene; V was cut back by 4 bases and J by 0 bases. Germline V gives CDR1 SGHRS, CDR2 YFSETQ. The CDR3 has 16 amino acids. The chain's CDR3 is CASSITGGTMNTEAFF. CDR3 DNA: TGCGCCAGCAGCATAACAGGGGGCACGATGAACACTGAAGCTTTCTTT.

This clonotype was detected many times. The CDR3 DNA reads TGTGCCAGCAGCTCCAACAGGGCCCAGTTCTTC. It yields the protein CASSSNRAQFF. This chain links TRBV7-9 with TRBJ2-1; TRBD1 is a possible D gene (6 bases). Germline V lookup: CDR1 SEHNR, CDR2 FQNEAQ (reference sequence). The CDR3 totals 11 residues. Trimming shortened V by 4 bases and J by 13 bases, and 11 bases separated the two germline ends.

This clonotype was picked up many times. V gene TRBV24-1 combines with J gene TRBJ2-3; TRBD1 agrees at 7 bases. The junction had 14 bases not matched to a gene; V was cut back by 10 bases and J by 2 bases. The germline V gene encodes CDR1 KGHDR and CDR2 SFDVKD. The CDR3 is 16 residues long. The CDR3 region is CATRDSGNSNTDTQYF. The CDR3 coding sequence is TGTGCCACTCGGGACAGTGGGAACTCTAACACAGATACGCAGTATTTT.

This clonotype came up many times. CDR3 bases: TGTGCCACCGGAGAGTTTGCCGGGGAGCTGTTTTTT. The encoded protein is CATGEFAGELFF. The chain couples TRBV24-1 to TRBJ2-2; D remains unclear. CDR1 and CDR2 from the germline V gene are KGHDR and SFDVKD. The ends were cut back, 9 bases at V and 6 bases at J, with 10 bases in the middle. CDR3 length: 12 amino acids.

This clonotype was seen a few times. CDR3 sequence (DNA): TGTGCCAGCACCCCGGGGGACCTAACCTACGAGCAGTACTTC. This translates into CASTPGDLTYEQYF. J is TRBJ2-7 and V is TRBV6-5, with D tentatively TRBD2 (6 bases). The CDR3 has 14 amino acids. Germline V lookup: CDR1 MNHEY, CDR2 SVGAGI. V lost 7 bases and J 2 bases, leaving 15 bases between the germline ends.

The chain combines TRBV30 with TRBJ2-2, with TRBD2 matching 9 bases. The CDR3 length is 15 residues. The germline V gene encodes CDR1 GTSNPN and CDR2 SVGIG (reference sequence). Losses at the gene ends were 0 bases for V and 7 bases for J; bases not matched to a gene: 6. In nucleotides, the CDR3 is TGTGCCTGGAGTGTAGGTCTAGCGGGGTTCGGGGAGCTGTTTTTT. It codes for CAWSVGLAGFGELFF.

V is TRBV27 and J is TRBJ2-2; D remains unclear. The CDR3 length is 12 residues. Germline CDR1 reads MNHEY; CDR2 reads SMNVEV (reference sequence). Trimming removed 8 bases from V and 6 bases from J, with 10 bases in between. CDR3 DNA sequence: TGTGCCAGCTCGGCACCTCCCGGGGAGCTGTTTTTT. The encoded protein is CASSAPPGELFF.

Many counts were recorded for this clonotype. The rearrangement uses TRBV20-1 and TRBJ2-7; D tentatively fits TRBD1 or TRBD2 (5 bases each). Germline values: CDR1 DFQATT, CDR2 SNEGSKA (reference sequence). CDR3 size: 14 residues. Trimming removed 2 bases from V and 2 bases from J, with 13 bases in between. The CDR3 reads CSARPGPPTYEQYF. DNA for the CDR3: TGCAGTGCTAGACCGGGACCTCCGACCTACGAGCAGTACTTC.

This clonotype was found many times. The chain is built from TRBV29-1 and TRBJ1-5, with D perhaps TRBD1 (6 bases). V lost 4 bases and J lost 6, with 13 bases in between. Germline V gives CDR1 SQVTM, CDR2 ANQGSEA. The CDR3 has 13 amino acids. The CDR3 bases are TGCAGCGTTGGGACAGCGGGAGGTCAGCCCCAGCATTTT. This gives the protein CSVGTAGGQPQHF.